This entry lists 13 T cell receptor beta chains sequenced from one sample in a study of CD8 T cells in ankylosing spondylitis. TCRdb recomputed calls from the 5' RACE reads with MiXCR, one row per CDR3 protein. Of hundreds of thousands of distinct CDR3 sequences listed, under 25% were seen once; the top ten hold about 4%. What was sequenced was blood, either unsorted or a sorted T cell fraction (not recorded which). The receptors derive from a female donor with ankylosing spondylitis or in good health (not recorded which).

The chain employs TRBV11-2 and TRBJ2-7; TRBD1 might be the D (6 bases). The CDR3 loop spans 13 amino acids. Trimming pared 6 bases from V and 5 bases from J, leaving 14 bases between. The germline V gene has CDR1 SGHAT and CDR2 FQNNGV. The CDR3 bases are TGTGCCAGCAGACTTGACAGGCTGAACGAGCAGTACTTC. Translated: CASRLDRLNEQYF.

This clonotype was picked up a small number of times. The V gene is TRBV6-5, the J gene TRBJ2-1; D is tentatively TRBD1 or TRBD2 (6 bases each). Germline V gives CDR1 MNHEY, CDR2 SVGAGI. The V end was cut by 2 bases, the J end by 8 bases, with 19 bases between. The CDR3 consists of 16 residues. The CDR3 loop reads CASSYEGGRFGHEQFF. The CDR3 DNA sequence: TGTGCCAGCAGTTACGAGGGGGGCAGATTTGGGCATGAGCAGTTCTTC.

This clonotype turned up a few times. This sequence joins TRBV12-3 or TRBV12-4 and TRBJ2-7, with TRBD1 matching 8 bases. This CDR3 region has 15 residues. V was clipped by 3 bases and J by 1 base; unmatched bases: 5. The CDR3 spells CASSLDRALSYEQYF. In nucleotides, the CDR3 is TGTGCCAGCAGTTTGGACAGGGCACTTTCCTACGAGCAGTACTTC.

This clonotype showed up just a few times. V is TRBV5-5 and J is TRBJ1-1; the match to TRBD1 covers 8 bases. Germline loops: CDR1 SGHKS, CDR2 YYEKEE (reference sequence). With V trimmed by 3 bases and J by 6 bases, 10 bases remained unmatched. The CDR3 length is 15 residues. CDR3: CASSSKTTGVAEAFF. In DNA, the CDR3 is TGTGCCAGCAGCTCGAAAACGACAGGGGTGGCTGAAGCTTTCTTT.

This chain connects TRBV4-3 to TRBJ2-7; TRBD2 might be the D (6 bases). CDR1 and CDR2 from the germline V gene are LGHNA and YSLEER. CDR3 length equals 15 residues. Trimming pared 3 bases from V and 3 bases from J, leaving 15 bases between. The CDR3 coding sequence is TGCGCCAGCAGCCAGGTTCAGGTGGGGGGCTACGAGCAGTACTTC. Protein product: CASSQVQVGGYEQYF.

This clonotype appeared a few times. The chain joins TRBV5-5 to TRBJ1-2, with a weak D call TRBD1 (5 bases). Germline CDR1 reads SGHKS; CDR2 reads YYEKEE (reference sequence). Trimming took off 4 bases at V and 2 bases at J, with 9 bases between the two ends. The length of the CDR3 is 13 residues. The CDR3 protein is CASSPQANYGYTF. The CDR3, as DNA: TGTGCCAGCAGCCCACAGGCGAACTATGGCTACACCTTC.

This clonotype was observed a few times. V is TRBV20-1 and J is TRBJ2-1; D might be TRBD1 (5 bases). Trimming took 4 bases from V and 8 from J, leaving 12 bases between them. CDR1 and CDR2 (germline): DFQATT, SNEGSKA (reference sequence). CDR3 length: 12 amino acids. CDR3 region: CSAKGIGDEQFF. The CDR3 DNA reads TGCAGTGCTAAGGGGATAGGGGATGAGCAGTTCTTC.

This clonotype has just a few counts. The chain uses TRBV12-3 or TRBV12-4 and TRBJ1-2; D is uncertain. The ends were cut back, 5 bases at V and 0 bases at J, with 7 bases in the middle. This CDR3 contains 13 residues. The CDR3 protein is CASSPSTNYGYTF. CDR3 bases: TGTGCCAGCAGTCCATCCACTAACTATGGCTACACCTTC.

The chain carries TRBV4-1 and TRBJ2-2; 11 bases agree with TRBD2. V shed 0 bases, J shed 8 bases, and the junction held 8 bases outside the gene matches. The germline V gene has CDR1 MGHRA and CDR2 YSYEKL. CDR3 length: 17 amino acids. The CDR3 bases are TGCGCCAGCAGCCAAGACTCTAGCGGGAGGCCGCAAGGGGAGCTGTTTTTT. Translated: CASSQDSSGRPQGELFF.

The genes are TRBV28 and TRBJ1-2; D is unresolved. This CDR3 contains 14 residues. Trimming removed 7 bases from V and 2 bases from J, with 14 bases in between. Germline CDR1 and CDR2: MDHEN and SYDVKM. CDR3: CASIAVYKNYGYTF. The CDR3 DNA sequence: TGTGCCAGCATAGCAGTCTATAAGAACTATGGCTACACCTTC.

Worth noting for this clonotype: The junction and the germline gene differ at one end; a read error may be behind it. The V call is TRBV2, the J call TRBJ2-1, with TRBD2 identical over 14 bases. The CDR3 is 16 amino acids. Germline CDR1 and CDR2: SNHLY and FYNNEI. CDR3 nucleotides: TGTGCCAGCAGTGTGCGGGGGACTAGCGGGAGAGGTGAGCAGTCCTTC. It is translated as CASSVRGTSGRGEQSF.

The chain has TRBV4-3 and TRBJ2-1; TRBD2 aligns across 9 bases. After removal of 4 bases from V and 4 bases from J, the junction contained 5 bases not matched to a gene. CDR1 is LGHNA, CDR2 YSLEER, per germline. The CDR3 has 15 residues. In DNA, the CDR3 is TGCGCCAGCAGCCTGTGGCTAGCGGGATACAATGAGCAGTTCTTC. It specifies CASSLWLAGYNEQFF.

DNA for the CDR3: TGTGCCATCAGCGGACTAGGGGGCACCGGGGAGCTGTTTTTT. Its protein product is CAISGLGGTGELFF. The rearrangement joins TRBV10-3 to TRBJ2-2; the D gene is possibly TRBD2 (7 bases). V gave up 6 bases and J gave up 4 bases, with 12 bases separating them. Per germline, CDR1 ENHRY and CDR2 SYGVKD. There are 14 residues in the CDR3.